The following is a T cell receptor (beta chain) sequence with its context. This clonotype was seen more than once but under ten times. The antigen it recognizes is unknown. No base quality values were provided; no much bigger clone lies one nucleotide off. Library creation used PCR. Sequencing was performed on an Illumina HiSeq 2500. TCR library preparation used molecular barcoding, with unique molecular identifiers applied to normalize quantification of the TCRbeta repertoire. TCRdb's own reprocessing of the public reads used fastp at Q25 and MiXCR and kept productive beta chains. CDR3 protein duplicates are merged, each entry listing the most common genes and DNA. Recorded for this sample are a few hundred thousand distinct CDR3 sequences; roughly 9.1% of them occurred a single time. The ten largest clones add up to roughly 7.1% of the sample. In light of the paper, this sample's treatment or condition label describes: allogeneic hematopoietic cell transplantation with graft depleted of TCRalphabeta T cells and CD19 B cells. The children who served as transplant recipients had been given grafts of TCRalphabeta/CD19-depleted allogeneic hematopoietic cells.

This sample is drawn from a study of T-cell reconstitution after alpha-beta-depleted transplantation in children (dated by TCRdb to the mid-2010s). About the full investigation: Using TCR repertoire profiling, the study quantitatively followed how T-cell immune reconstitution unfolded in children after TCRalphabeta/CD19-depleted allogeneic hematopoietic cell transplantation.

Overall study outcomes, separate from this receptor: Hyperexpanded clone frequencies declined over subsequent months; after one year, T-cell counts and TCRbeta diversity were mostly attributed to newly produced T cells. In some patients, the high TCRbeta diversity seen at day 60 was put down to recipient T cells and intrathymic progenitors that had survived conditioning. The apparently early alphabetaT-cell count recovery about two months after transplant was reportedly dependent on only several hundred rapidly expanded clones derived from non-depleted graft cells.

The material sequenced was PBMCs, taken before TCRalphabeta/CD19-depleted stem cell transplant. The receptor's source is a boy less than two years old with acute myeloid leukemia, due to receive a stem cell transplant.

The base sequence is TGTGCCAGCAGCCAAGATATGGGCGGGAGGCGCGACGAGCAGTACTTC. Translation gives CASSQDMGGRRDEQYF. This receptor chain uses TRBV14 and TRBJ2-7; 8 nucleotides in the junction match TRBD2. The CDR3 measures 16 amino acids from cysteine to phenylalanine. Here the CDR3 DNA is all that survives: 48 bases in frame from base 1. The germline V gene encodes CDR1 SGHDN and CDR2 FVKESK. The junction shows trimming of 0 bases on V and 5 bases on J, and the gene matches do not reach 9 bases of it.